This T cell receptor beta chain was sequenced for a study of cytotoxic CD8 clonotypes in ibrutinib-treated CLL. Study in general: Of the patients, 11 were relapsed/refractory, roughly 16 treatment-naive and about 17 IGHV unmutated.

For TCR beta libraries, roughly 2.2 micrograms of genomic DNA were obtained from cryopreserved PBMCs. Per the germline V gene, CDR1 is MNHEY and CDR2 is SMNVEV (reference sequence). The V gene lost 0 bases and the J gene lost 4 bases, with 9 bases spanning the gap. The CDR3 is made up of 14 amino acids. Produced via immunoSEQ multiplex PCR; TCRdb's table is partial and in-frame only. The data show 43,000 or so clones, 60% to 80% seen once. This clone was seen more than once but under ten times. The chain joins TRBV27 to TRBJ1-1; D not certain. The sample in question was PBMCs, obtained after 24 months of ibrutinib treatment. This TCR derives from a human donor with chronic lymphocytic leukemia. CDR3 sequence: CASSLSEVSTEAFF. The CDR3 nucleotides are TGTGCCAGCAGTTTATCGGAGGTCTCCACTGAAGCTTTCTTT.